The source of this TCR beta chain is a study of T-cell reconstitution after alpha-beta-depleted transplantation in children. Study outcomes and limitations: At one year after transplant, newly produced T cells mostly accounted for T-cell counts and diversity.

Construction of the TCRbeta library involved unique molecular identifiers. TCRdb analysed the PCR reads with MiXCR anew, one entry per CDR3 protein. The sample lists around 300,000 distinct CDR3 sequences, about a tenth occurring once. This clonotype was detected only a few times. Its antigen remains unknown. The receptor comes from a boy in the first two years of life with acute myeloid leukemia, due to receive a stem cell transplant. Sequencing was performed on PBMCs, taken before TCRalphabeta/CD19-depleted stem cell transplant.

This CDR3 reads CASSTPTAQSTDTQYF. The CDR3 coding sequence is TGTGCCAGCAGTACCCCGACAGCACAGAGCACAGATACGCAGTATTTT. The chain links TRBV6-1 to TRBJ2-3, with a weak D call TRBD1 (5 bases). Trimming removed 5 bases from V and 0 bases from J, with 15 bases in between. CDR1 MNHNS and CDR2 SASEGT come from the germline V gene. The CDR3 is made up of 16 amino acids.